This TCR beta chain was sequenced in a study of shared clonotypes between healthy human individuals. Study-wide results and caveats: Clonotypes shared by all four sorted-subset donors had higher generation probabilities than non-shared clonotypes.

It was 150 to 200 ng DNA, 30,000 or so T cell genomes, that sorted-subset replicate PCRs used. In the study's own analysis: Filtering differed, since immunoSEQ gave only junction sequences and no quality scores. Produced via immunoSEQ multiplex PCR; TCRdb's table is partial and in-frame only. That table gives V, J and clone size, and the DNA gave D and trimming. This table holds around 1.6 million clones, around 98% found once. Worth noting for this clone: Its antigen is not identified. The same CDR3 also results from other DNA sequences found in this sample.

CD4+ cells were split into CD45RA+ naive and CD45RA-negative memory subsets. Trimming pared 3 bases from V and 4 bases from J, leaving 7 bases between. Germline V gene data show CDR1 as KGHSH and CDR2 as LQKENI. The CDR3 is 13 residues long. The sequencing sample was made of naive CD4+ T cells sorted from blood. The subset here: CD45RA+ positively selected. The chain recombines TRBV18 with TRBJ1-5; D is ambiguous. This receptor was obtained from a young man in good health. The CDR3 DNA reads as TGTGCCAGCTCACCCGACCGAAATCAGCCCCAGCATTTT. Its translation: CASSPDRNQPQHF.